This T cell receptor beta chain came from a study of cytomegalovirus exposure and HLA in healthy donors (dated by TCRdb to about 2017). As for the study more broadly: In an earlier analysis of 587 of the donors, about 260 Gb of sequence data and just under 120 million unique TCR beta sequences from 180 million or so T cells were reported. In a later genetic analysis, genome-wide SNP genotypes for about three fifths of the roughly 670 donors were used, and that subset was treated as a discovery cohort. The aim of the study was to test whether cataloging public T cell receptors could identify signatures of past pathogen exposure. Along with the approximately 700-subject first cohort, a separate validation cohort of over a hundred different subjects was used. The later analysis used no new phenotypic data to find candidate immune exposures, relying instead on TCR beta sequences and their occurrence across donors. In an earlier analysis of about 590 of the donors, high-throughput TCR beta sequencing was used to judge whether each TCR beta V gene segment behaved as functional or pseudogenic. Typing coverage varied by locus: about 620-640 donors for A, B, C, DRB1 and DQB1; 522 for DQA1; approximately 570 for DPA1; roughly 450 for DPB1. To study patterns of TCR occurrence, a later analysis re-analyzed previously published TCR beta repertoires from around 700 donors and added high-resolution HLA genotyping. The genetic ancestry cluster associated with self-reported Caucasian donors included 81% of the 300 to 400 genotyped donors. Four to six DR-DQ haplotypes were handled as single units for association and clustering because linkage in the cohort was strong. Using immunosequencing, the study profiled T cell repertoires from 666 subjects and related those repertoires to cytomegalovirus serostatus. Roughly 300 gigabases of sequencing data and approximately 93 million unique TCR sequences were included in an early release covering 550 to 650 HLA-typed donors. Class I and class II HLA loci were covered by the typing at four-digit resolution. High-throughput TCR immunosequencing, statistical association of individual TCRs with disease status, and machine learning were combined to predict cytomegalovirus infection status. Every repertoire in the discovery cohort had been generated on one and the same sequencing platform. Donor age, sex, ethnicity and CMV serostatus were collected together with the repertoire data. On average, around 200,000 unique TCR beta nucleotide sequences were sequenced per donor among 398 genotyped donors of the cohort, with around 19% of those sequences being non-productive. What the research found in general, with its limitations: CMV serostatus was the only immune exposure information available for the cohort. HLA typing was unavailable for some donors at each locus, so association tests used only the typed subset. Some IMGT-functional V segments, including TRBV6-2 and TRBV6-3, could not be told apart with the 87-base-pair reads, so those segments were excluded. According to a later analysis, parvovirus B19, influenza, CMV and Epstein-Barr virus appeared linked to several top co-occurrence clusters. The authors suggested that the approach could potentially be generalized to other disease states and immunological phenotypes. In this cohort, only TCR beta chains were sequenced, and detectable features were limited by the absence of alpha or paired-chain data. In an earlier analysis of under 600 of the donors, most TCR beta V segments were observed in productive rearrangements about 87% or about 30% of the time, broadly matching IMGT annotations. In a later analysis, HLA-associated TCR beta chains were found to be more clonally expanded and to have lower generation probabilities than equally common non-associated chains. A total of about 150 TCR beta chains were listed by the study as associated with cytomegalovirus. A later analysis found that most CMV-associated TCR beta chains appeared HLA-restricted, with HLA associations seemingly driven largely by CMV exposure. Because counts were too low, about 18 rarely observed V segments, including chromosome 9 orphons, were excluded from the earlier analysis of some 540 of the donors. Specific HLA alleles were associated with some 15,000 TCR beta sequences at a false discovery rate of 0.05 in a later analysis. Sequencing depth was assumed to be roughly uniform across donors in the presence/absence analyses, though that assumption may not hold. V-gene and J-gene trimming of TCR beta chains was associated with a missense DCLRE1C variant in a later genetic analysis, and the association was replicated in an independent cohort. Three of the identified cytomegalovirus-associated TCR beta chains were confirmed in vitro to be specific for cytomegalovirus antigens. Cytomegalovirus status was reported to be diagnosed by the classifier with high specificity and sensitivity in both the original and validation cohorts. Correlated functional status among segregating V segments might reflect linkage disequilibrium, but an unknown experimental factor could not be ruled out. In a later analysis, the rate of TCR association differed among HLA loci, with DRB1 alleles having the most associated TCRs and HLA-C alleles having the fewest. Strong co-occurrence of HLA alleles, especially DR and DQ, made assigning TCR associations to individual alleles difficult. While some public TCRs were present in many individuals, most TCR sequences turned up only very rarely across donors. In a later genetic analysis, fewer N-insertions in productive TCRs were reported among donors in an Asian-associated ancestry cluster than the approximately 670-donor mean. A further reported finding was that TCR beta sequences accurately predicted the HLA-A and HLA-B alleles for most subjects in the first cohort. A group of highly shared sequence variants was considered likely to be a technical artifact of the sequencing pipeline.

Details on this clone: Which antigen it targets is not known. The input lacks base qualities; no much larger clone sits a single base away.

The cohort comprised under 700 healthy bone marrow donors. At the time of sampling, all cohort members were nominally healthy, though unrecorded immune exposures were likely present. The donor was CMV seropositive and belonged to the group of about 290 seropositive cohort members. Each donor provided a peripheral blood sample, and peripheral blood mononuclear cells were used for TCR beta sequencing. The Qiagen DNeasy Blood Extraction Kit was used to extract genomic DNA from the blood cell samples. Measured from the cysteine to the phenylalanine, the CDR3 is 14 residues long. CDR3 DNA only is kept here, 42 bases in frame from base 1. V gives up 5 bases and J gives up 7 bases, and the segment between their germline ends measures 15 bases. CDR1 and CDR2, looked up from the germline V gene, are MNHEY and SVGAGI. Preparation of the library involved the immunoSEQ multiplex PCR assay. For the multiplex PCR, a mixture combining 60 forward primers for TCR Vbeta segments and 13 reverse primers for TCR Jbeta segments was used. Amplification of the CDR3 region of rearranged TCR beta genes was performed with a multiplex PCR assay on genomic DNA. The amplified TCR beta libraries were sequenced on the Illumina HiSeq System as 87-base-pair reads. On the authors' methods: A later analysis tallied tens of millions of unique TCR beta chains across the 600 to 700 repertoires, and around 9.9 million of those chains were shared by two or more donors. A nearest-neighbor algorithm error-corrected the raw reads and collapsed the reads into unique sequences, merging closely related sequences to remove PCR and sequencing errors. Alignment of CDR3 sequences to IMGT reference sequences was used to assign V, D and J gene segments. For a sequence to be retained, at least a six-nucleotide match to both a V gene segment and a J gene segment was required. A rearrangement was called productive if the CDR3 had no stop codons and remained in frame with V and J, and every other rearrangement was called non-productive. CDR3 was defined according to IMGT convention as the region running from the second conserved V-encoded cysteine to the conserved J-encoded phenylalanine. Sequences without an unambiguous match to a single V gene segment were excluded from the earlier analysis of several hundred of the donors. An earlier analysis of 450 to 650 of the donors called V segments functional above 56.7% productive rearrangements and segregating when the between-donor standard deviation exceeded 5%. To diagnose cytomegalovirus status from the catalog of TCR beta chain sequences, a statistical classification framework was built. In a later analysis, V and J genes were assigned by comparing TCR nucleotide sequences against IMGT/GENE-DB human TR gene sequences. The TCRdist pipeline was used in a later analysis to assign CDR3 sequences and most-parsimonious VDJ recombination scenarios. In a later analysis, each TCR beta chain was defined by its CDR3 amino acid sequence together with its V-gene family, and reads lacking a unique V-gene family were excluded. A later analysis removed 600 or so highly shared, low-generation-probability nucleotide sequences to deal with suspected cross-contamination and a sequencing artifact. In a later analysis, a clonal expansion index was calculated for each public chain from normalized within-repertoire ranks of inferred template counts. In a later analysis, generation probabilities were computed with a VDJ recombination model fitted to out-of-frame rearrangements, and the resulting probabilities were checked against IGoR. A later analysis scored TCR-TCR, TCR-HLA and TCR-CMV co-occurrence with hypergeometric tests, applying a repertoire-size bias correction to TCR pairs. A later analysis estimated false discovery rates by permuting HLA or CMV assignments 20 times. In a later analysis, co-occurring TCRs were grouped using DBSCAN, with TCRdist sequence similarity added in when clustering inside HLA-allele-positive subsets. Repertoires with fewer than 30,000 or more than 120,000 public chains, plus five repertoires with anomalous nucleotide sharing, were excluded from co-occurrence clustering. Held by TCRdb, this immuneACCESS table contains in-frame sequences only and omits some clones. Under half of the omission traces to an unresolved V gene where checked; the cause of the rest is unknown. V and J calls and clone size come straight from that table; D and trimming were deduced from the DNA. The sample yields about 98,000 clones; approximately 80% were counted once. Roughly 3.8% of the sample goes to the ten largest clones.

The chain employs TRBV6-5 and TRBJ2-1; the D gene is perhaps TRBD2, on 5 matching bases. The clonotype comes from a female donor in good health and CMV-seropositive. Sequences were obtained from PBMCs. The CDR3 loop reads CASSPQGGRNEQFF. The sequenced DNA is TGTGCCAGCAGTCCTCAAGGAGGACGAAATGAGCAGTTCTTC.